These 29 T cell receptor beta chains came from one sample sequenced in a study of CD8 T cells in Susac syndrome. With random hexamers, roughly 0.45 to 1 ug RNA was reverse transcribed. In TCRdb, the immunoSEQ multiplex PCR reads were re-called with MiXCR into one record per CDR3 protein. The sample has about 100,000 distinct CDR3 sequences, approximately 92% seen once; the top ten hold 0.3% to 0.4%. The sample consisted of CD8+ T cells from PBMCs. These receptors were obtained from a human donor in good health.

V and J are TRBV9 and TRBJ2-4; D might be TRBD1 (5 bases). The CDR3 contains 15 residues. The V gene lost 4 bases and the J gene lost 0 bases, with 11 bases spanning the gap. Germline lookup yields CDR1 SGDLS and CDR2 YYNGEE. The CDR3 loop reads CASSPGALAKNIQYF. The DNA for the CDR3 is TGTGCCAGCAGCCCTGGGGCACTAGCCAAAAACATTCAGTACTTC.

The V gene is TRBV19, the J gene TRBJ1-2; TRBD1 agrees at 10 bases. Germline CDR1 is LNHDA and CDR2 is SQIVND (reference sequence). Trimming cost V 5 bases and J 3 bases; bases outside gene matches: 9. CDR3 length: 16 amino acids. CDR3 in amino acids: CASSPTDRGPDYGYTF. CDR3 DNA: TGTGCCAGTAGTCCCACCGACAGGGGGCCCGACTATGGCTACACCTTC.

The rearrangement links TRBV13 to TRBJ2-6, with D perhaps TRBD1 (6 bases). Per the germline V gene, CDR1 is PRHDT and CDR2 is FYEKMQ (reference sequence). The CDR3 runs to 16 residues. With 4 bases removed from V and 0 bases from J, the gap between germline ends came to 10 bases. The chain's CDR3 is CASSSDRRSGANVLTF. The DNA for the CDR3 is TGTGCCAGCAGCTCGGACAGACGCTCTGGGGCCAACGTCCTGACTTTC.

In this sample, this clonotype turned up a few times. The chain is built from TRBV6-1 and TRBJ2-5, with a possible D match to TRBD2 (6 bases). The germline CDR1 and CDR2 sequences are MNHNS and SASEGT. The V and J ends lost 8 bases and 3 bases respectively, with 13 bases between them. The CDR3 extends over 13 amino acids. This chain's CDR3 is CASSAWEEETQYF. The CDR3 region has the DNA TGTGCCAGCTCCGCGTGGGAGGAAGAGACCCAGTACTTC.

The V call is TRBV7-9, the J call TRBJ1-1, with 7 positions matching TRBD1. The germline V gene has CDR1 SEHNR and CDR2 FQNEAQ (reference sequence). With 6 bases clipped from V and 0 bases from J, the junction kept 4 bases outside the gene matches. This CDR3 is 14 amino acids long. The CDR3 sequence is CASRRDSMNTEAFF. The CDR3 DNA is TGTGCCAGCAGGAGGGACAGTATGAACACTGAAGCTTTCTTT.

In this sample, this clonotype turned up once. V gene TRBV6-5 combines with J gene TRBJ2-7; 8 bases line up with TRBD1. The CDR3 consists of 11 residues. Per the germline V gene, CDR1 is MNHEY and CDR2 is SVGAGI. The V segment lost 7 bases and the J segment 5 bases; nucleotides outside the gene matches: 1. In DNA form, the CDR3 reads TGTGCCAGCACAGGGGGCCACGAGCAGTACTTC. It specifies CASTGGHEQYF.

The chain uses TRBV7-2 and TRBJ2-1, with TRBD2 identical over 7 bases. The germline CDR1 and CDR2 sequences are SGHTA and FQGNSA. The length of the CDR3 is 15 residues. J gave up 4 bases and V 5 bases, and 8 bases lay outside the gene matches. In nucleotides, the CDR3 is TGTGCCAGCAGCCCAGGGACTAAAACTTACAATGAGCAGTTCTTC. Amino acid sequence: CASSPGTKTYNEQFF.

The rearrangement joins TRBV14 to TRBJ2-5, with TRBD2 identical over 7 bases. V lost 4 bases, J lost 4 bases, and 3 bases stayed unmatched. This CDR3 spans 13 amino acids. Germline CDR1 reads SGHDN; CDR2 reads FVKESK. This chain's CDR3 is CASSPPSGETQYF. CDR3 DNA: TGTGCCAGCAGCCCCCCTAGCGGAGAGACCCAGTACTTC.

The CDR3, as DNA: TGTGCCAGCAGCTCCGACAGCACTAATGAAAAACTGTTTTTT. Residues: CASSSDSTNEKLFF. J is TRBJ1-4 and V is TRBV5-4; D is possibly TRBD1 (5 bases). Germline CDR1 reads SGHNT; CDR2 reads YYREEE (reference sequence). V lost 3 bases to trimming and J lost 2 bases, with 8 bases between them. This CDR3 region has 14 residues.

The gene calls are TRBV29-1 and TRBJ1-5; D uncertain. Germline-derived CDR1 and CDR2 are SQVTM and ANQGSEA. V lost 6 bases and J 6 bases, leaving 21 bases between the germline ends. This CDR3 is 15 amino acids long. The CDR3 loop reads CSVVSDGESSQPQHF. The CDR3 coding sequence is TGCAGCGTAGTAAGTGATGGGGAATCTAGTCAGCCCCAGCATTTT.

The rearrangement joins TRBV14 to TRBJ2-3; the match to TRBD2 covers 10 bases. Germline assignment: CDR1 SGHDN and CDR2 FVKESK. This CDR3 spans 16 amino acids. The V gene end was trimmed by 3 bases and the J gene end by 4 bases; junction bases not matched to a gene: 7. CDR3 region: CASSHNPSGGSDTQYF. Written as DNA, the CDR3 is TGTGCCAGCAGCCACAACCCTAGCGGGGGTTCAGATACGCAGTATTTT.

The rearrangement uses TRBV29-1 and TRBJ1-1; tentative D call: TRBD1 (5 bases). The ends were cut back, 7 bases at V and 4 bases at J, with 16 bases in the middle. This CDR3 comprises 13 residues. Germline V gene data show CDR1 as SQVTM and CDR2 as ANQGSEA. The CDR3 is CSGENGGGTEAFF. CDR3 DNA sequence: TGCAGCGGGGAAAACGGGGGTGGCACTGAAGCTTTCTTT. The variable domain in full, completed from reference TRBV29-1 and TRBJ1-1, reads SAVISQKPSRDICQRGTSLTIQCQVDSQVTMMFWYRQQPGQSLTLIATANQGSEATYESGFVIDKFPISRPNLTFSTLTVSNMSPEDSSIYLCSGENGGGTEAFFGQGTRLTVV.

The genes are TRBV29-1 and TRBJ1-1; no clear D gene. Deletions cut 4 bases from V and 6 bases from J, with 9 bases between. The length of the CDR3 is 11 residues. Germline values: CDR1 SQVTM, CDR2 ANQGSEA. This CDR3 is CSVVQMPEAFF. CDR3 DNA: TGCAGCGTTGTGCAGATGCCTGAAGCTTTCTTT.

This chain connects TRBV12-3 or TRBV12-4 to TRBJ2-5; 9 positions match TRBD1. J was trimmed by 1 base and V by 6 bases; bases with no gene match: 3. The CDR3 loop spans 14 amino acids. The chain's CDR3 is CASSAQGAQETQYF. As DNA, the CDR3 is TGTGCCAGCAGCGCACAGGGGGCCCAAGAGACCCAGTACTTC.

As DNA, the CDR3 is TGTGCCAGCAGCCCTGGGGGCACAGATACGCAGTATTTT. As protein: CASSPGGTDTQYF. This rearrangement joins TRBV3-1 to TRBJ2-3; D remains unclear. There are 13 residues in the CDR3. Trimming stripped 4 bases from V and 1 base from J, with 6 bases between. Germline CDR1 is LGHDT and CDR2 is YNNKEL (reference sequence).

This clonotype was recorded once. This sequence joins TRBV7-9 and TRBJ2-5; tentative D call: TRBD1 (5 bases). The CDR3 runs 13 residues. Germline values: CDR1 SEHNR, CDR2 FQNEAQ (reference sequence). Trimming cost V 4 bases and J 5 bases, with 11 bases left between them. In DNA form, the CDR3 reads TGTGCCAGCAGCTCCCAGGGCCAGGAGACCCAGTACTTC. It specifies CASSSQGQETQYF.

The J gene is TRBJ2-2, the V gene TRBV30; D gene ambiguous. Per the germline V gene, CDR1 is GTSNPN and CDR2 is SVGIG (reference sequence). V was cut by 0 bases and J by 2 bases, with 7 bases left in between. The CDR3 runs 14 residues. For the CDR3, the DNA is TGTGCCTGGAGTGTGCCTAACAACACCGGGGAGCTGTTTTTT. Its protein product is CAWSVPNNTGELFF. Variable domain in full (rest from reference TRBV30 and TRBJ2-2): SQTIHQWPATLVQPVGSPLSLECTVEGTSNPNLYWYRQAAGRGLQLLFYSVGIGQISSEVPQNLSASRPQDRQFILSSKKLLLSDSGFYLCAWSVPNNTGELFFGEGSRLTVL.

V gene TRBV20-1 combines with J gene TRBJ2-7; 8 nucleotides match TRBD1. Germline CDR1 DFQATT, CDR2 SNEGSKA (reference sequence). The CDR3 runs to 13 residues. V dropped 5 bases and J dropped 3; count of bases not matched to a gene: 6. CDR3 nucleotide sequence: TGCAGTGCTCCTCTCGGGACAGGCTACGAGCAGTACTTC. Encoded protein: CSAPLGTGYEQYF.

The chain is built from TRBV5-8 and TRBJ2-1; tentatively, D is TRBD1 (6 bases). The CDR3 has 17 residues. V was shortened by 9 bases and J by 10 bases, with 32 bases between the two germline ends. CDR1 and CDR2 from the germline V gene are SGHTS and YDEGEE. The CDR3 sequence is CATFGDVYREKSREQFF. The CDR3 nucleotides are TGTGCCACCTTCGGGGACGTGTACAGGGAGAAATCGAGGGAGCAGTTCTTC.

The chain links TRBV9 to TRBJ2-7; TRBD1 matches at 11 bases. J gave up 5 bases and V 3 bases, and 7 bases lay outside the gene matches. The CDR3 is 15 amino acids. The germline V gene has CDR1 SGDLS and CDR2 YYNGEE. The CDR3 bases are TGTGCCAGCAGCGAAGGGACAGGGGGGTTCGACGAGCAGTACTTC. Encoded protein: CASSEGTGGFDEQYF. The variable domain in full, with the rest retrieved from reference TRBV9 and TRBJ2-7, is DSGVTQTPKHLITATGQRVTLRCSPRSGDLSVYWYQQSLDQGLQFLIQYYNGEERAKGNILERFSAQQFPDLHSELNLSSLELGDSALYFCASSEGTGGFDEQYFGPGTRLTVT.

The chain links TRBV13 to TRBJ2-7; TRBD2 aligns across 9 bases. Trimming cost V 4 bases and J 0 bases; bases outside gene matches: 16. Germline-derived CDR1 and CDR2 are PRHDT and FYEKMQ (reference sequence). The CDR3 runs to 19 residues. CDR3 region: CASSSRLAASGVSSYEQYF. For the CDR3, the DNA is TGTGCCAGCAGCTCCCGACTAGCGGCTAGCGGGGTTAGCTCCTACGAGCAGTACTTC. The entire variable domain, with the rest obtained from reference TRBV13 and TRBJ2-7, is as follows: AAGVIQSPRHLIKEKRETATLKCYPIPRHDTVYWYQQGPGQDPQFLISFYEKMQSDKGSIPDRFSAQQFSDYHSELNMSSLELGDSALYFCASSSRLAASGVSSYEQYFGPGTRLTVT.

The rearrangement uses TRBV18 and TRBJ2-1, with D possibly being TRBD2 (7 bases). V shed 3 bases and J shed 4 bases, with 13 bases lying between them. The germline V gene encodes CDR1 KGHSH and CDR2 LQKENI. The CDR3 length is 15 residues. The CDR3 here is CASSPERGAYNEQFF. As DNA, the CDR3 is TGTGCCAGCTCACCGGAACGGGGGGCGTACAATGAGCAGTTCTTC.

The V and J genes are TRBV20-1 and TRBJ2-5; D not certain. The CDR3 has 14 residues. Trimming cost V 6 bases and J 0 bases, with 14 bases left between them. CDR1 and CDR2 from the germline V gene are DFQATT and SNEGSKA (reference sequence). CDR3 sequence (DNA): TGCAGTGCCCCCTCGGGCGCGTACCAAGAGACCCAGTACTTC. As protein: CSAPSGAYQETQYF.

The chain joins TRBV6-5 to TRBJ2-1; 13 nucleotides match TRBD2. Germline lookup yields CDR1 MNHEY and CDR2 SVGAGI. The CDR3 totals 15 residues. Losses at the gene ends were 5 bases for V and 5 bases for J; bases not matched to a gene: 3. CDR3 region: CASSPGLAGHNEQFF. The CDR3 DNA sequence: TGTGCCAGCAGTCCGGGACTAGCGGGGCACAATGAGCAGTTCTTC.

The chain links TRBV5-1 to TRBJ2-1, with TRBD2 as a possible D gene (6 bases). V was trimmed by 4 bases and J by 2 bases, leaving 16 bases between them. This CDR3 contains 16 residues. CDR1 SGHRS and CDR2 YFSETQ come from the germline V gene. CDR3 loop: CASSRDRDSTYNEQFF. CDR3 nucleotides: TGCGCCAGCAGCCGGGACCGGGACTCGACCTACAATGAGCAGTTCTTC.

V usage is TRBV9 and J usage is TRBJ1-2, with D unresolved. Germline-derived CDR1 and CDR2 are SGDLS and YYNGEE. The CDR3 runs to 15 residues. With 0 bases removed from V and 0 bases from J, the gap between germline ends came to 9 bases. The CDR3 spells CASSVEVTPNYGYTF. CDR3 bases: TGTGCCAGCAGCGTAGAGGTCACCCCTAACTATGGCTACACCTTC.

The CDR3 DNA is TGTGCCAGCAGTATAGCCTTCGCCCCACATTCACCCCTCCACTTT. Its translation: CASSIAFAPHSPLHF. The chain recombines TRBV27 with TRBJ1-6; D uncertain. This CDR3 has 15 amino acids. From germline, CDR1 is MNHEY and CDR2 SMNVEV (reference sequence). Trimming removed 5 bases at V and 8 bases at J, with 16 bases between.

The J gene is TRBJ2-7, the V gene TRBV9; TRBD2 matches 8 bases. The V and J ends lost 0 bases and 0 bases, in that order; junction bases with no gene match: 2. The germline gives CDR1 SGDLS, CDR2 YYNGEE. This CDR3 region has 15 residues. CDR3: CASSVAGGLSYEQYF. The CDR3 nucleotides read TGTGCCAGCAGCGTAGCGGGGGGGCTCTCCTACGAGCAGTACTTC.

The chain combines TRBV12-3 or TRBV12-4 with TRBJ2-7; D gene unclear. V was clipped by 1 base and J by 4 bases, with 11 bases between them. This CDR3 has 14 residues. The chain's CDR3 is CASSLGGMGYEQYF. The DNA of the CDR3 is TGTGCCAGCAGTTTAGGGGGAATGGGGTACGAGCAGTACTTC.